These T cell receptor beta chains were read from a single sample in a study of OX40 agonist ivuxolimab in advanced cancers. Method: immunoSEQ multiplex PCR; TCRdb's copy keeps in-frame clones and lacks some. The repertoire holds about 80,000 clones, 94% seen once, with 11% in the top ten. The sequenced sample was CD4+ or CD8+ T cells sorted from blood, obtained in a trial of the OX40 agonist ivuxolimab. Source of these receptors: an adult with an advanced solid tumor such as melanoma, head and neck, liver or kidney cancer. CDR3s include the opening cysteine and the closing phenylalanine or tryptophan. The D gene is left open where the match is weak. Size tells how often a clone was seen (once, few, many) or the class of an expanded clone, and some rows leave it out.

v_call,clone_size,d_call,j_call,cdr3_length,cdr3_nt,cdr3_aa
TRBV7-3,-,-,TRBJ1-3,14,TGTGCCAGCAGCTTAGGAGTTACTGGAAACACCATATATTTT,CASSLGVTGNTIYF
TRBV6-5,-,-,TRBJ1-2,13,TGTGCCAGCAGTTTCCGACAGGACTATGGCTACACCTTC,CASSFRQDYGYTF
TRBV5-1,-,-,TRBJ2-7,17,TGCGCCAGCAGCAGGGGGGTACAGGAACCCCACTCCTACGAGCAGTACTTC,CASSRGVQEPHSYEQYF
TRBV7-9,-,-,TRBJ1-3,14,TGTGCCAGCAGTTTGGGGGTTTCGGGAAACACCATATATTTT,CASSLGVSGNTIYF
TRBV5-1,-,TRBD2,TRBJ2-1,15,TGCGCCAGCAGCTTTGCTAGCGGCACCTACAATGAGCAGTTCTTC,CASSFASGTYNEQFF
TRBV27,-,-,TRBJ2-7,16,TGTGCCAGCAGTTTATCGCCGGGATCCACATACTACGAGCAGTACTTC,CASSLSPGSTYYEQYF
TRBV7-2,-,TRBD1,TRBJ2-7,17,TGTGCCAGCAGCTCATCACCCCGGGACAGGGGGCCATACGAGCAGTACTTC,CASSSSPRDRGPYEQYF
TRBV5-6,-,-,TRBJ1-1,14,TGTGCCAGCAGCTTTAGGACAGCGAACACTGAAGCTTTCTTT,CASSFRTANTEAFF
TRBV25-1,-,-,TRBJ2-3,16,TGTGCCAGCAGTGAATATACGGGGGAGAGCACAGATACGCAGTATTTT,CASSEYTGESTDTQYF
TRBV4-2,few,TRBD1,TRBJ1-4,16,TGTGCCAGCAGCCAAATGAGACAGGGCTCTAATGAAAAACTGTTTTTT,CASSQMRQGSNEKLFF
TRBV18,-,TRBD1,TRBJ2-7,15,TGTGCCAGCTCACCGGAGGACAGGGGCGACTACGAGCAGTACTTC,CASSPEDRGDYEQYF
TRBV2,-,-,TRBJ1-5,17,TGTGCCAGCAGACAGGGTACCTTCGGGGCTGGTTATCAGCCCCAGCATTTT,CASRQGTFGAGYQPQHF
TRBV5-4,-,-,TRBJ2-7,17,TGTGCCAGCAGCCGATTTGGATGGGAGGGGGTCCCATACGAGCAGTACTTC,CASSRFGWEGVPYEQYF
TRBV7-3,once,-,TRBJ2-1,17,TGTGCCAGCAGCTTAATGGGTAGCCGAAGCTCCTACAATGAGCAGTTCTTC,CASSLMGSRSSYNEQFF
TRBV7-8,-,-,TRBJ2-7,13,TGTGCCAGCAGCTGGGGCGGCTCCTACGAGCAGTACTTC,CASSWGGSYEQYF
TRBV4-3,once,-,TRBJ2-1,13,TGCGCCTCCGCGGCGGCTATCTACAATGAGCAGTTCTTC,CASAAAIYNEQFF
TRBV7-3,-,TRBD2,TRBJ2-1,14,TGTGCCAGCAGCTTCCTGGCGGGAGAGAATGAGCAGTTCTTC,CASSFLAGENEQFF
TRBV27,-,TRBD1,TRBJ2-1,13,TGTGCCAGCAGTCCATATTCGACAGGGAAACAGGTCTTC,CASSPYSTGKQVF
TRBV11-2,-,TRBD2,TRBJ2-7,16,TGTGCCAGCAGCTTACCCCCTAGCGGGAGCATGTACGAGCAGTACTTC,CASSLPPSGSMYEQYF
TRBV19,-,-,TRBJ2-7,16,TGTGCCAGTAGTATAGGGGGACCCCCGAGCTCCTACGAGCAGTACTTC,CASSIGGPPSSYEQYF
TRBV6-1,-,TRBD2,TRBJ2-4,19,TGTGCCAGCAGTGAACCGGGACTAGCGGAAAATCCAGCCAAAAACATTCAGTACTTC,CASSEPGLAENPAKNIQYF
TRBV5-8,-,TRBD1,TRBJ1-1,13,TGTGCCAGCAGCTTCACAGGGGGCGTCGTAGCTTTCTTT,CASSFTGGVVAFF
TRBV4-1,-,TRBD1,TRBJ2-7,17,TGCGCCAGCAGCCTAACGACGGCGGGCACAGGGGGCGACGAGCAGTACTTC,CASSLTTAGTGGDEQYF
TRBV27,once,-,TRBJ1-1,13,TGTGCCAGCAGCTTGTCGCCGTGGACTGAAGCTTTCTTT,CASSLSPWTEAFF
TRBV6-5,-,TRBD1,TRBJ2-7,15,TGTGCCAGCAGTTACTCCACAGGGGCGACGTACGAGCAGTACTTC,CASSYSTGATYEQYF
TRBV9,-,TRBD2,TRBJ2-1,14,TGTGCCAGCAGCGCTAGCGGGATTGGAAATGAGCAGTTCTTC,CASSASGIGNEQFF
TRBV11-2,-,-,TRBJ2-7,17,TGTGCCAGCAGCTTAGTATCTTGGGGCCAATACCCCTACGAGCAGTACTTC,CASSLVSWGQYPYEQYF
TRBV9,-,-,TRBJ2-2,17,TGTGCCAGCAGCGTAACCAGGGCGACTACGAACACCGGGGAGCTGTTTTTT,CASSVTRATTNTGELFF
TRBV27,-,-,TRBJ1-1,14,TGTGCCAGCATGGGGGGCAGTTTAGTCACTGAAGCTTTCTTT,CASMGGSLVTEAFF
TRBV19,-,-,TRBJ2-4,17,TGTGCCAGTAGTATAGATTTTTTTGGGGGGCTTGGAAACATTCAGTACTTC,CASSIDFFGGLGNIQYF
TRBV6-6,-,TRBD2,TRBJ2-7,14,TGTGCCAGCAGCCCGGGACTAGCGGGGTCCGAGCAGTACTTC,CASSPGLAGSEQYF
TRBV30,-,-,TRBJ1-2,12,TGTGCCTGGAGTTCTCAGGGCTATGGCTACACCTTC,CAWSSQGYGYTF
TRBV11-1,-,-,TRBJ2-5,14,TGTGCCAGCAGCGAGGGGTCGGATAGGGAGACCCAGTACTTC,CASSEGSDRETQYF
TRBV11-2,-,-,TRBJ1-1,14,TGTGCCAGCAGCTCCGAGATGGTGTTCACTGAAGCTTTCTTT,CASSSEMVFTEAFF
TRBV11-3,-,-,TRBJ1-3,13,TGTGCCAGCAGCAGGACAGATTGGAACACCATATATTTT,CASSRTDWNTIYF
TRBV15,-,-,TRBJ1-2,14,TGTGCCACCAGCAGAGATTTATCACAGCTAGGCTACACCTTC,CATSRDLSQLGYTF